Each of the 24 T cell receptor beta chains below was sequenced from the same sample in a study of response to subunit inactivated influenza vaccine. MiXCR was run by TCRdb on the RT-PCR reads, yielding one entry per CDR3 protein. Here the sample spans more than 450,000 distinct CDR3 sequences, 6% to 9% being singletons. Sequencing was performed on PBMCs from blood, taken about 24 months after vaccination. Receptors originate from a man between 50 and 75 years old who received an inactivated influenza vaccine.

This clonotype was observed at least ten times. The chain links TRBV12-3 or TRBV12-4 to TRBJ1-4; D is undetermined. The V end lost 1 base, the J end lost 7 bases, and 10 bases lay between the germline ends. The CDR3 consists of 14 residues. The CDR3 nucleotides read TGTGCCAGCAGTTTAGGGGCCCTAGGTGAAAAACTGTTTTTT. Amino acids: CASSLGALGEKLFF.

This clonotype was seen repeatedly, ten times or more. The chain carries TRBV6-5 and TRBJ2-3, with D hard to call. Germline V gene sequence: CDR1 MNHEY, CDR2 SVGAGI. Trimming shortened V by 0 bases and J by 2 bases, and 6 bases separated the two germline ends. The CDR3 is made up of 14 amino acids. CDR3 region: CASSYSPTTDTQYF. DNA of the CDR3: TGTGCCAGCAGTTACTCTCCTACCACAGATACGCAGTATTTT.

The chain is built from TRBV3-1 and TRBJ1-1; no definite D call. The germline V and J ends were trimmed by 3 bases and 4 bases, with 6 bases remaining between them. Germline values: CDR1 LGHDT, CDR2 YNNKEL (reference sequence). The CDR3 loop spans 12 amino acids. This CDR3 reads CASSHRGTEAFF. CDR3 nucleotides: TGTGCCAGCAGCCACCGGGGCACTGAAGCTTTCTTT.

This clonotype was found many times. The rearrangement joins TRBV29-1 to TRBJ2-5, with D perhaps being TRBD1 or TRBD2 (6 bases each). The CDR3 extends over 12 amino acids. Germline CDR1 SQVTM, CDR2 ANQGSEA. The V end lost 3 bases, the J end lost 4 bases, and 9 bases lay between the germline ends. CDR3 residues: CSVDRGGETQYF. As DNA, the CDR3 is TGCAGCGTTGACAGGGGAGGAGAGACCCAGTACTTC. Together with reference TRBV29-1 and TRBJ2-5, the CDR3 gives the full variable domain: SAVISQKPSRDICQRGTSLTIQCQVDSQVTMMFWYRQQPGQSLTLIATANQGSEATYESGFVIDKFPISRPNLTFSTLTVSNMSPEDSSIYLCSVDRGGETQYFGPGTRLLVL.

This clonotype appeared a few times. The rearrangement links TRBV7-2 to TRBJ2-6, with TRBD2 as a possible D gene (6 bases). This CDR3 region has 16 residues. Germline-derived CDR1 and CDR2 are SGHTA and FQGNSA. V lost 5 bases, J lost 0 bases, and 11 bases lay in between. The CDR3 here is CASSKGLFSGANVLTF. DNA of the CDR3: TGTGCCAGCAGCAAGGGACTGTTCTCTGGGGCCAACGTCCTGACTTTC.

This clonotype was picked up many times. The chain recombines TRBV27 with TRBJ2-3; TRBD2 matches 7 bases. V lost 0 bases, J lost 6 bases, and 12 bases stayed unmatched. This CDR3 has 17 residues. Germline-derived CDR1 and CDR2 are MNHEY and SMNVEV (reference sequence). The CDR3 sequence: CASSLSPTWGRVDTQYF. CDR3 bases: TGTGCCAGCAGTTTATCGCCGACTTGGGGGAGGGTTGATACGCAGTATTTT.

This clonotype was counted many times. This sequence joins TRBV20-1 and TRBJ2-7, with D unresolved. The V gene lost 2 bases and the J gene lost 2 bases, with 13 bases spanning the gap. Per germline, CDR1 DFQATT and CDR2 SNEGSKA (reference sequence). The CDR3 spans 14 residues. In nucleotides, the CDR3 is TGCAGTGCTAGATTCGGGCAGGTGCCCTACGAGCAGTACTTC. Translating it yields CSARFGQVPYEQYF.

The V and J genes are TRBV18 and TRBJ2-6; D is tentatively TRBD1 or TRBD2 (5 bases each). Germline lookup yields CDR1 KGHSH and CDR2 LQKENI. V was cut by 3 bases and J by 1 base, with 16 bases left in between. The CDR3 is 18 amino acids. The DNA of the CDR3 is TGTGCCAGCTCACCGTTTGAGGGGAGAAGGTCTGGGGCCAACGTCCTGACTTTC. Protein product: CASSPFEGRRSGANVLTF.

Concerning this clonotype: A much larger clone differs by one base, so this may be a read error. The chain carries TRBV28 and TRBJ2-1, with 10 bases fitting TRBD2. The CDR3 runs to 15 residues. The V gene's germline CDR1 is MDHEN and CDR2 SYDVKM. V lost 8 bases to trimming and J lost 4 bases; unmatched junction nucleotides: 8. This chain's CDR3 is CASGWRLAGYNEQFF. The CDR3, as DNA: TGTGCCAGCGGCTGGAGACTAGCGGGTTACAATGAGCAGTTCTTC.

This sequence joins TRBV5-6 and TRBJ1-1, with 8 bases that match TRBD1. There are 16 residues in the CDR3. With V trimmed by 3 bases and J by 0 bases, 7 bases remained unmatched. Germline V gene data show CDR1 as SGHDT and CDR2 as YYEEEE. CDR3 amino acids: CASSWRWDRLNTEAFF. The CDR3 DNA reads TGTGCCAGCAGCTGGAGGTGGGACAGGTTGAACACTGAAGCTTTCTTT.

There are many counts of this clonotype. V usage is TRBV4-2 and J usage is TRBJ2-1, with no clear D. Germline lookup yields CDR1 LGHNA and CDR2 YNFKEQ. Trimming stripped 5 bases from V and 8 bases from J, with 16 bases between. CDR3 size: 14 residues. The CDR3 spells CASSKPTGGDEQFF. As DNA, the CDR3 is TGTGCCAGCAGCAAACCTACTGGTGGAGATGAGCAGTTCTTC.

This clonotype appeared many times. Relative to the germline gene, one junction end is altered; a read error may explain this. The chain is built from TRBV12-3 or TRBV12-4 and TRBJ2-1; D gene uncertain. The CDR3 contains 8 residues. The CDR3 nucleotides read TGTGCCAGCAGCCCACGCGACTTC. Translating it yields CASSPRDF.

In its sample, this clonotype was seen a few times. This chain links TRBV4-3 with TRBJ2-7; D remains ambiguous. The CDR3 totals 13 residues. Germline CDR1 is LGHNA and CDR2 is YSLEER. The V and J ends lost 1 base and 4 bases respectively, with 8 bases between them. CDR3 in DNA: TGCGCCAGCAGCCAAGGATCCGCGTACGAGCAGTACTTC. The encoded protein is CASSQGSAYEQYF.

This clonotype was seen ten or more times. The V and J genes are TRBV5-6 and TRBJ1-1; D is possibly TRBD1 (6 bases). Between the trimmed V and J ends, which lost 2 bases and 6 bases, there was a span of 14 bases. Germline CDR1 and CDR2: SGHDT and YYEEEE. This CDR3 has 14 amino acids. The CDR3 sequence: CASSFIGRGAEAFF. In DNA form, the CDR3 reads TGTGCCAGCAGCTTTATTGGCAGGGGAGCTGAAGCTTTCTTT.

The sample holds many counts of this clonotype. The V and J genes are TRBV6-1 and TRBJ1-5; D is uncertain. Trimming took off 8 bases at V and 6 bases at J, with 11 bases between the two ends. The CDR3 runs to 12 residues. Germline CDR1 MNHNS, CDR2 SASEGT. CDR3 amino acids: CASGPGLQPQHF. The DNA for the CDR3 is TGTGCCAGCGGCCCCGGTCTTCAGCCCCAGCATTTT.

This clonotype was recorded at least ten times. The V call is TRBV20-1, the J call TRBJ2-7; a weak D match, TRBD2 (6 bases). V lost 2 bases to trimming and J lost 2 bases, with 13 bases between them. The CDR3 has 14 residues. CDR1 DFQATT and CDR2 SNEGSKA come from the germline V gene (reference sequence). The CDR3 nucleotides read TGCAGTGCTAGAAGTCTAGCGAAGACCTACGAGCAGTACTTC. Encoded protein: CSARSLAKTYEQYF.

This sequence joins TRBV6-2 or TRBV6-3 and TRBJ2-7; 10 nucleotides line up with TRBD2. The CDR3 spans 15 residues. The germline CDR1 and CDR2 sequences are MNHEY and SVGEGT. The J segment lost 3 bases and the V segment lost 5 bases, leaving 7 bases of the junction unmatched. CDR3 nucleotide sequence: TGTGCCAGCAGTGACCGGACTAGCGGCTTCTACGAGCAGTACTTC. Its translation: CASSDRTSGFYEQYF.

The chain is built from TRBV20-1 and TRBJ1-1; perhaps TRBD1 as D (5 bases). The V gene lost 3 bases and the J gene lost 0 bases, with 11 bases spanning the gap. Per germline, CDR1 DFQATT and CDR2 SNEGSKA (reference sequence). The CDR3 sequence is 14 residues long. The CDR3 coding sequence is TGCAGTGCTAGCATGGGCAGGGTGAACACTGAAGCTTTCTTT. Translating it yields CSASMGRVNTEAFF.

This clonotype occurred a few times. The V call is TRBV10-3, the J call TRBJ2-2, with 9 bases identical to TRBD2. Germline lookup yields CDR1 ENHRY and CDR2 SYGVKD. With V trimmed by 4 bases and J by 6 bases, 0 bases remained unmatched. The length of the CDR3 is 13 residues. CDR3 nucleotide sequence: TGTGCCATCAGTGTAGCGGGAGCCGGGGAGCTGTTTTTT. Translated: CAISVAGAGELFF.

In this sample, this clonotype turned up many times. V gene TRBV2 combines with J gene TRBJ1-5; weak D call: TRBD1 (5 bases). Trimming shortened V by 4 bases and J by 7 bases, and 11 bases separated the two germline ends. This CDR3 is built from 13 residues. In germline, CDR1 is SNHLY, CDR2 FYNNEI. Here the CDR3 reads CASSVSRDQPQHF. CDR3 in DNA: TGTGCCAGCAGTGTCAGCAGGGACCAGCCCCAGCATTTT.

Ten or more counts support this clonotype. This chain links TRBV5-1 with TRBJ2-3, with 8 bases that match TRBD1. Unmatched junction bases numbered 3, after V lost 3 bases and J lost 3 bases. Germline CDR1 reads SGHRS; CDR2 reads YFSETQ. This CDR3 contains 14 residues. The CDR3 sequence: CASSWGQETDTQYF. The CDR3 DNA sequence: TGCGCCAGCAGCTGGGGACAGGAAACAGATACGCAGTATTTT.

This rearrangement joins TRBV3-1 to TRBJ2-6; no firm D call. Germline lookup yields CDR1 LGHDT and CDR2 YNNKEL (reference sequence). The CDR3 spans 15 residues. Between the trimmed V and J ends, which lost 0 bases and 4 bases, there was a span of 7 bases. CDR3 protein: CASSQEGEGANVLTF. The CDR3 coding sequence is TGTGCCAGCAGCCAAGAGGGCGAAGGGGCCAACGTCCTGACTTTC.

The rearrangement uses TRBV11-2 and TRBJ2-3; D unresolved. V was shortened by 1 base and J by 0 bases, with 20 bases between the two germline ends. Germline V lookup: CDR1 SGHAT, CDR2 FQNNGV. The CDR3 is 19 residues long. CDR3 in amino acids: CASSLVRPLWSDSTDTQYF. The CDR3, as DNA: TGTGCCAGCAGCTTAGTTCGCCCCCTGTGGAGCGACAGCACAGATACGCAGTATTTT.

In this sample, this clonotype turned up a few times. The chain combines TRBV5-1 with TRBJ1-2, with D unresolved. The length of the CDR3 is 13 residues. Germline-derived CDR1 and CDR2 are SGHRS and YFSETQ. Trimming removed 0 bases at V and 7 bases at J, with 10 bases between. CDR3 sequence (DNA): TGCGCCAGCAGCTTGGGGCCGGCGGTTGGCTACACCTTC. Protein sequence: CASSLGPAVGYTF.